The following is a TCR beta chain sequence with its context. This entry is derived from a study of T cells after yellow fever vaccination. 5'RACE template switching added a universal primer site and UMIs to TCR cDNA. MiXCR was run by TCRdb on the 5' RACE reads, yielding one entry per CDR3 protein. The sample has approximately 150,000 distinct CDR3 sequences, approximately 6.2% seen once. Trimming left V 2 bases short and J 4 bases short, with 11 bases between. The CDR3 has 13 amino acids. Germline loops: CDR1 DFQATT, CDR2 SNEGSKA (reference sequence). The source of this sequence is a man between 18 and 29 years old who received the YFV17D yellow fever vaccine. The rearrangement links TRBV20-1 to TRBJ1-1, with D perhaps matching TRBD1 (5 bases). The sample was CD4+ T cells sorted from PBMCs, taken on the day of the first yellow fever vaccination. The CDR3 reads CSARQAGRTEAFF. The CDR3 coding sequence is TGCAGTGCTAGACAAGCAGGGCGCACTGAAGCTTTCTTT.